This T cell receptor (beta chain) is from a study of T cells in Graves' hyperthyroidism and ophthalmopathy. V lost 7 bases to trimming and J lost 8 bases, with 23 bases between them. The CDR3 loop spans 15 amino acids. CDR1 and CDR2 (germline): SGHNT, YYREEE (reference sequence). RNA transcripts provided the source from which TCR beta CDR3 regions were amplified. During a first-round RT-PCR of the TCR CDR3, the HTBI primer set was used. TCRdb re-derived calls from the multiplex PCR reads in MiXCR, one entry per CDR3 protein. Counted here are about 180,000 distinct CDR3 sequences, 9.4% occurring once; the ten biggest clones make up roughly 23%.

This chain links TRBV5-4 with TRBJ2-3, with D tentatively TRBD2 (6 bases). Source material: blood. The origin of this receptor is a woman between 18 and 29 years old with Graves' hyperthyroidism that later progressed to Graves' ophthalmopathy. DNA for the CDR3: TGTGCCAGCGAGATTATCGGAGGGCAAAGACGTACGCAGTATTTT. Encoded protein: CASEIIGGQRRTQYF. The variable domain in full, with the rest retrieved from reference TRBV5-4 and TRBJ2-3, is ETGVTQSPTHLIKTRGQQVTLRCSSQSGHNTVSWYQQALGQGPQFIFQYYREEENGRGNFPPRFSGLQFPNYSSELNVNALELDDSALYLCASEIIGGQRRTQYFGPGTRLTVL.